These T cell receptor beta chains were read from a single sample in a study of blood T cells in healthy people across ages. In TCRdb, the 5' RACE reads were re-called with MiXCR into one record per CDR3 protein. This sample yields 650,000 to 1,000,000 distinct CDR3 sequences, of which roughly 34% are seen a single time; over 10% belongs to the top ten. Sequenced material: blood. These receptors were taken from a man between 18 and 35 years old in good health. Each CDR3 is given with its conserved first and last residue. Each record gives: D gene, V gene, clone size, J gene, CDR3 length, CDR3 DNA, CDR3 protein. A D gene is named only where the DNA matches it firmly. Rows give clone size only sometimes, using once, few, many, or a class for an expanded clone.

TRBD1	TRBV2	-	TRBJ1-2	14	TGTGCCAGCAGTCCTAGACAGGGGGCACTTGGCTACGCCTTC	CASSPRQGALGYAF
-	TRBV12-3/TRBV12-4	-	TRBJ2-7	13	TGTGCCAGCAGTTTAGCAGGTACCTGCGAGCAGTACTTC	CASSLAGTCEQYF
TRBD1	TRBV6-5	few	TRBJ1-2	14	TGTGCCAGCAGCGTTACAGGGGGTGGCTATGGCTACACCTTC	CASSVTGGGYGYTF
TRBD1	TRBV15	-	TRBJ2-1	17	TGTGCCACCAGCAGAGATCTGCGGACAGGGGCCTACAATGAGCAGTTCTTC	CATSRDLRTGAYNEQFF
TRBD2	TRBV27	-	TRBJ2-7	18	TGTGCCAACGTACACCCGGGACTAGACTCAGGTTACGACTACGAGCAGTACTTC	CANVHPGLDSGYDYEQYF
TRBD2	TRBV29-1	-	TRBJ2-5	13	TGCAGCGTTGTAGCGGGCTACCAAGAGACCCAGTACTTC	CSVVAGYQETQYF
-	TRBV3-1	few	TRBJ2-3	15	TGTGCCAGCAGCCAAGATCAGGGTTCCACAGATACGCAGTATTTT	CASSQDQGSTDTQYF
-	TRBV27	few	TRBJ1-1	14	TGTGCCAGCAGTTTATTGCCAAAGGGCACTGAAGCTTTCTTT	CASSLLPKGTEAFF
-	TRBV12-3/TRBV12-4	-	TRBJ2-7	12	TGTGACTCAGGGCCGTCTACCTACGAGCGGTACTTC	CDSGPSTYERYF
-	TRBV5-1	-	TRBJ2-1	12	TGCGCCAGCAGCTTGCTTGTTAATGAGCAGTTCTTC	CASSLLVNEQFF
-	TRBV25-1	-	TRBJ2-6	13	TGTGCCAGCAGTCGGGCAGGGGCCAACGTCCTGACTTTC	CASSRAGANVLTF
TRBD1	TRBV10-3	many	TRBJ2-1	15	TGTGCCATCAGGACCGGGACAGCGACCTACAATGAGCAGTTCTTC	CAIRTGTATYNEQFF
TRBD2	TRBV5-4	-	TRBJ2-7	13	TGTGCCAGCAGGTACGGGACTAGCAATGAGCAGTACTTC	CASRYGTSNEQYF
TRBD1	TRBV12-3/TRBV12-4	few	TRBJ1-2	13	TGTGCCAGCAGTTCGACAGGGGTATATGGCTACACCTTC	CASSSTGVYGYTF
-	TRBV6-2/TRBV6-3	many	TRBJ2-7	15	TGTGCCAGCAGTTACTCACGTCGATCGACCTACGAGCAGTACTTC	CASSYSRRSTYEQYF
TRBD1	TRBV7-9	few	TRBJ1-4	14	TGTGCCAGCAGCCCCACAGGGGGTGGTGAAAAACTGTTTTTT	CASSPTGGGEKLFF
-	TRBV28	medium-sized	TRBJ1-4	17	TGTGCCAGCAGTTTAGAATGGGTAGGGGGGGGAGAAGAAAAACTGTTTTTT	CASSLEWVGGGEEKLFF
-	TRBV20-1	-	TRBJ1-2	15	TGCAGTGCTAGCAACCTCGACAGGACAGCCTATGGCTACACCTTC	CSASNLDRTAYGYTF
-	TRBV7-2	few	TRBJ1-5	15	TGTGCCAGCAGCTTACGAACAGGGCACGGTCAGCCCCAGCATTTT	CASSLRTGHGQPQHF
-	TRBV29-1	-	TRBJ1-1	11	TGCAGCGTTGAGGTTGCAGTCGAAGCTTTCTTT	CSVEVAVEAFF
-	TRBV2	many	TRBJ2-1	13	TGTGCCAGCAGTCCCTACACTGGCGATGAGCAGTTCTTC	CASSPYTGDEQFF
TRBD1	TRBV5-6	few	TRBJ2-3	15	TGTGCCAGCAGCTTACGGACAGGCGCTGGAGATACGCAGTATTTT	CASSLRTGAGDTQYF
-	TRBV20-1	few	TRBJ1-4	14	TGCAGTGCTAGAGCCGGGGACCGCCATGAAAAACTGTTTTTT	CSARAGDRHEKLFF
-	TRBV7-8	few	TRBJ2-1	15	TGTGCCAGCAGCTTAGTGCAGGGTCCGGGTGGTGAGCAGTTCTTC	CASSLVQGPGGEQFF
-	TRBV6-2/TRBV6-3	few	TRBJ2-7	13	TGTGCCAGCAGTTACACAGGGACCTACGAGCAGTACTTC	CASSYTGTYEQYF
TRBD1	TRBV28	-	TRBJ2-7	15	TGTGCCAGCAGTTTACCAGGGGACAGGGTATACGAGCAGTACTTC	CASSLPGDRVYEQYF
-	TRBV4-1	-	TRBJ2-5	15	TGCGCCAGCAGCCCAGTACAGGTTCTGACGGAGACCCAGTACTTC	CASSPVQVLTETQYF
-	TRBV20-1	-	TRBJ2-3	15	TGCAGTGCCTTGGACACAAACGTTAGCACAGATACGCAGTATTTT	CSALDTNVSTDTQYF
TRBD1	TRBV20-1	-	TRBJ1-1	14	TGCAGCTCGAAGGACAGGGGATGGAACACTGAAGCTTTCTTT	CSSKDRGWNTEAFF
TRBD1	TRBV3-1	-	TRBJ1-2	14	TGTGCCAGCAGCCTTGCAGGGACAGTCGGCGGCTACACCTTC	CASSLAGTVGGYTF
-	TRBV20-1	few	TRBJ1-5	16	TGCAGTGCTATAAGAGGGGGGGTCTTCGTCAATCAGCCCCAGCATTTT	CSAIRGGVFVNQPQHF
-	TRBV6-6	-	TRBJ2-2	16	TGTGCCAGCAGTACCACTAGCCGAACGAACACCGGGGAGCTGTTTTTT	CASSTTSRTNTGELFF